Presented here are 29 T cell receptor beta chains from one specimen sequenced in a study of control samples from healthy donors and cancer patients. Some clones are missing from TCRdb's copy, which holds only in-frame ones; the method was immunoSEQ multiplex PCR. The sample holds 150,000 to 200,000 clones; 90% to 95% are singletons and the top ten take around 1.3%. Sequencing was carried out using blood. The receptors derive from a woman under 30 in good health.

The chain employs TRBV7-2 and TRBJ2-7; 11 bases align to TRBD2. Germline trimming cut 3 bases from V and 7 bases from J; bases unmatched to any gene: 5. From germline, CDR1 is SGHTA and CDR2 FQGNSA. This CDR3 spans 14 amino acids. This chain's CDR3 is CASSFLAGGGEQYF. For the CDR3, the DNA is TGTGCCAGCAGCTTCCTAGCGGGGGGCGGGGAGCAGTACTTC.

This chain connects TRBV12-3 or TRBV12-4 to TRBJ1-2; D is unclear. V lost 4 bases to trimming and J lost 3 bases, with 6 bases between them. This CDR3 contains 12 residues. CDR3 nucleotides: TGTGCCAGCAGTTCGGACCACTATGGCTACACCTTC. It yields the protein CASSSDHYGYTF.

CDR3 DNA: TGTGCCAGCAGTGAATTAGGGGGAAATGAGCAGTTCTTC. It is translated as CASSELGGNEQFF. V is TRBV2 and J is TRBJ2-1; tentatively, D is TRBD1 (6 bases). This CDR3 has 13 amino acids. The ends were cut back, 2 bases at V and 7 bases at J, with 9 bases in the middle. Germline-derived CDR1 and CDR2 are SNHLY and FYNNEI.

This clone has a single count. V is TRBV7-9 and J is TRBJ1-2; 7 bases align to TRBD1. Germline assignment: CDR1 SEHNR and CDR2 FQNEAQ (reference sequence). V shed 5 bases, J shed 7 bases, and the junction held 10 bases outside the gene matches. The CDR3 spans 14 residues. This CDR3 reads CASSPTTGQGGYTF. As DNA, the CDR3 is TGTGCCAGCAGCCCCACGACAGGGCAGGGTGGCTACACCTTC.

Regarding this clone: This sample also contains other DNA sequences that code for the same CDR3. V is TRBV5-4 and J is TRBJ2-1, with 8 bases aligning to TRBD2. J was trimmed by 10 bases and V by 2 bases; bases with no gene match: 8. Germline V lookup: CDR1 SGHNT, CDR2 YYREEE (reference sequence). The CDR3 runs 14 residues. CDR3 bases: TGTGCCAGCAGCTTTCGAGCGGGAGAGGACGAGCAGTTCTTC. Translated: CASSFRAGEDEQFF.

This chain links TRBV5-4 with TRBJ2-5; 8 nucleotides agree with TRBD2. The CDR3 loop spans 16 amino acids. The V gene's germline CDR1 is SGHNT and CDR2 YYREEE (reference sequence). The V gene end was trimmed by 0 bases and the J gene end by 2 bases; junction bases not matched to a gene: 6. The DNA of the CDR3 is TGTGCCAGCAGCTTGGGCGGGGGGCCCCCACAAGAGACCCAGTACTTC. Translating it yields CASSLGGGPPQETQYF.

About this clone itself: Mismatch with germline at one junction end may stem from a read error. The rearrangement uses TRBV7-9 and TRBJ2-7, with 7 positions matching TRBD1. Germline loops: CDR1 SEHNR, CDR2 FQNEAQ (reference sequence). The CDR3 is 13 amino acids. CDR3 amino acids: CANSTRDSYEQYF. The CDR3 nucleotides are TGTGCCAACAGCACTCGGGACAGCTACGAGCAGTACTTC.

The genes are TRBV6-5 and TRBJ1-1; D perhaps matches TRBD1 (5 bases). Per germline, CDR1 MNHEY and CDR2 SVGAGI. The CDR3 has 13 amino acids. V shed 6 bases and J shed 4 bases, with 12 bases lying between them. The CDR3 DNA reads TGTGCCAGCAGGAGGGGAGAGGGCACTGAAGCTTTCTTT. The encoded protein is CASRRGEGTEAFF.

About this clone: The same CDR3 can be traced to other DNA sequences in this sample. The genes are TRBV6-5 and TRBJ1-2; D ambiguous. CDR1 is MNHEY, CDR2 SVGAGI, per germline. The CDR3 contains 11 residues. With 2 bases removed from V and 5 bases from J, the gap between germline ends came to 3 bases. In DNA form, the CDR3 reads TGTGCCAGCAGTTACGGATATGGCTACACCTTC. It encodes CASSYGYGYTF.

This clone was seen once. The chain couples TRBV18 to TRBJ2-7; no clear D. Germline V gene lookup returns CDR1 KGHSH and CDR2 LQKENI. V was pared by 0 bases and J by 6 bases, with 6 bases between. The CDR3 length is 12 residues. CDR3 protein: CASSPPNLEQYF. CDR3 sequence (DNA): TGTGCCAGCTCACCACCGAATCTCGAGCAGTACTTC. The full variable domain, in which reference TRBV18 and TRBJ2-7 provide the parts outside the CDR3, is NAGVMQNPRHLVRRRGQEARLRCSPMKGHSHVYWYRQLPEEGLKFMVYLQKENIIDESGMPKERFSAEFPKEGPSILRIQQVVRGDSAAYFCASSPPNLEQYFGPGTRLTVT.

V gene TRBV7-9 combines with J gene TRBJ1-1; the D is unclear. CDR3 length: 13 residues. Germline-derived CDR1 and CDR2 are SEHNR and FQNEAQ (reference sequence). V gave up 1 base and J gave up 7 bases, with 10 bases separating them. The CDR3 region is CASSLGRTDEAFF. The CDR3, as DNA: TGTGCCAGCAGCTTAGGCAGGACTGATGAAGCTTTCTTT.

The rearrangement links TRBV4-1 to TRBJ2-7; 8 nucleotides match TRBD2. The CDR3 runs to 15 residues. Germline lookup yields CDR1 MGHRA and CDR2 YSYEKL. The ends lost 3 bases at V and 2 bases at J; junction bases unmatched: 6. The CDR3 DNA is TGCGCCAGCAGCCAGGCCGGGACTAGTGCCTACGAGCAGTACTTC. Translation: CASSQAGTSAYEQYF.

The V and J genes are TRBV4-2 and TRBJ2-1, with D uncertain. The length of the CDR3 is 11 residues. V was clipped by 4 bases and J by 5 bases, with 3 bases between them. Germline-derived CDR1 and CDR2 are LGHNA and YNFKEQ. CDR3 sequence reads: CASSLDNEQFF. CDR3 bases: TGTGCCAGCAGCCTCGACAATGAGCAGTTCTTC.

The CDR3 DNA reads as TGTGCCAGCAGTTATACTTCGAATGCAGATACGCAGTATTTT. Translation: CASSYTSNADTQYF. The rearrangement uses TRBV27 and TRBJ2-3; D is unclear. Germline CDR1 is MNHEY and CDR2 is SMNVEV (reference sequence). The CDR3 sequence is 14 residues long. Between the trimmed V and J ends, which lost 4 bases and 4 bases, there was a span of 12 bases.

This clone was detected ten times or more. The chain employs TRBV6-2 or TRBV6-3 and TRBJ2-7; TRBD1 agrees at 9 bases. The CDR3 contains 15 residues. Germline CDR1 MNHEY, CDR2 SVGEGT. The ends lost 6 bases at V and 5 bases at J; junction bases unmatched: 11. This CDR3 reads CASSPSGTGFHEQYF. Here the CDR3 DNA reads TGTGCCAGCAGCCCCTCCGGGACAGGGTTCCACGAGCAGTACTTC.

The chain carries TRBV10-3 and TRBJ2-5, with 7 bases that match TRBD1. CDR3 size: 13 residues. V was pared by 10 bases and J by 2 bases, with 7 bases of the junction left unmatched. Germline V gene lookup returns CDR1 ENHRY and CDR2 SYGVKD. The CDR3 DNA sequence: TGTGCCAGTACACCGGGACAGCAAGAGACCCAGTACTTC. Translation: CASTPGQQETQYF.

This sequence joins TRBV27 and TRBJ2-2; D call uncertain. V was cut by 7 bases and J by 4 bases, with 13 bases left in between. The germline CDR1 and CDR2 sequences are MNHEY and SMNVEV (reference sequence). The CDR3 has 14 residues. The DNA of the CDR3 is TGTGCCAGCAAAATATCCCCGGGCACCGGGGAGCTGTTTTTT. Its translation: CASKISPGTGELFF.

The chain combines TRBV5-1 with TRBJ2-5; 7 nucleotides agree with TRBD1. Losses at the gene ends were 3 bases for V and 2 bases for J; bases not matched to a gene: 13. Germline CDR1 is SGHRS and CDR2 is YFSETQ. The CDR3 sequence is 17 residues long. CDR3 sequence: CASSYRPTGVLQETQYF. The CDR3, as DNA: TGCGCCAGCAGCTACCGACCCACAGGGGTACTACAAGAGACCCAGTACTTC.

The chain links TRBV5-4 to TRBJ1-2, with 7 bases that match TRBD1. Trimming removed 2 bases from V and 5 bases from J; junction bases left unmatched: 3. Germline V gene sequence: CDR1 SGHNT, CDR2 YYREEE (reference sequence). This CDR3 has 13 amino acids. The DNA for the CDR3 is TGTGCCAGCAGCTTCGGGACAGCATATGGCTACACCTTC. Protein product: CASSFGTAYGYTF.

The chain links TRBV2 to TRBJ1-2; 10 nucleotides match TRBD1. Unmatched junction bases numbered 4, after V lost 7 bases and J lost 2 bases. CDR1 is SNHLY and CDR2 is FYNNEI in the germline V gene. The CDR3 has 14 amino acids. CDR3 amino acids: CASTWTGGNYGYTF. DNA for the CDR3: TGTGCCAGCACTTGGACAGGGGGAAACTATGGCTACACCTTC.

V is TRBV7-2 and J is TRBJ1-5, with TRBD1 as a possible D gene (5 bases). CDR3 length: 15 amino acids. Trimming pared 4 bases from V and 5 bases from J, leaving 15 bases between. Germline CDR1 and CDR2: SGHTA and FQGNSA. DNA for the CDR3: TGTGCCAGCAGCTCACAAGCAGGGTCGGATCAGCCCCAGCATTTT. Protein: CASSSQAGSDQPQHF.

The rearrangement uses TRBV5-1 and TRBJ1-1, with a possible D match to TRBD1 (5 bases). Germline lookup yields CDR1 SGHRS and CDR2 YFSETQ. The CDR3 length is 15 residues. Trimming took 2 bases from V and 1 from J, leaving 12 bases between them. CDR3 coding DNA: TGCGCCAGCAGCTTAAATGGGGGGTCGAACACTGAAGCTTTCTTT. This codes for CASSLNGGSNTEAFF. The entire variable domain, with the rest obtained from reference TRBV5-1 and TRBJ1-1, is as follows: KAGVTQTPRYLIKTRGQQVTLSCSPISGHRSVSWYQQTPGQGLQFLFEYFSETQRNKGNFPGRFSGRQFSNSRSEMNVSTLELGDSALYLCASSLNGGSNTEAFFGQGTRLTVV.

CDR3 DNA: TGTGCCCGCCCTAATATCCAGGGTAACACCGGGGAGCTGTTTTTT. Translation: CARPNIQGNTGELFF. The genes are TRBV3-1 (or the pseudogene TRBV3-2) and TRBJ2-2; TRBD1 might be the D (5 bases). V lost 11 bases, J lost 2 bases, and 18 bases lay in between. Germline V gene sequence: CDR1 LGHDT, CDR2 YNNKEL (reference sequence). This CDR3 is built from 15 residues.

CDR3 nucleotides: TGTGCCAGCAGCATACTGACATCCTACGAGCAGTACTTC. Protein product: CASSILTSYEQYF. The chain couples TRBV11-3 to TRBJ2-7; D gene ambiguous. Trimming stripped 5 bases from V and 1 base from J, with 9 bases between. Germline values: CDR1 SGHNT, CDR2 YENEEA. CDR3 size: 13 residues.

The chain recombines TRBV28 with TRBJ2-3; the D gene is possibly TRBD2 (7 bases). V was clipped by 4 bases and J by 4 bases, with 12 bases between them. Per germline, CDR1 MDHEN and CDR2 SYDVKM. The CDR3 extends over 14 amino acids. CDR3 sequence: CASSSREGADTQYF. CDR3 sequence (DNA): TGTGCCAGCAGTTCGAGGGAGGGGGCAGATACGCAGTATTTT.

The chain couples TRBV12-3 or TRBV12-4 to TRBJ2-3; D gene uncertain. The CDR3 sequence is 13 residues long. Between the trimmed V and J ends, which lost 2 bases and 5 bases, there was a span of 8 bases. CDR3: CASSLQVQDTQYF. The CDR3 DNA sequence: TGTGCCAGCAGTTTACAGGTCCAAGATACGCAGTATTTT.

The chain joins TRBV2 to TRBJ2-1; 7 positions agree with TRBD1. CDR1 is SNHLY and CDR2 is FYNNEI in the germline V gene. Losses at the gene ends were 10 bases for V and 4 bases for J; bases not matched to a gene: 16. This CDR3 has 16 amino acids. The CDR3 loop is CAKGLILGGLYNEQFF. The CDR3 DNA reads TGTGCCAAGGGGCTAATTCTAGGGGGCCTATACAATGAGCAGTTCTTC.

V and J are TRBV6-6 and TRBJ1-5; D perhaps matches TRBD1 (6 bases). Trimming stripped 7 bases from V and 3 bases from J, with 13 bases between. Germline V CDR1 and CDR2: MNHNY, SVGAGI (reference sequence). The CDR3 covers 14 residues. CDR3 in amino acids: CASTTGKDNQPQHF. CDR3 DNA: TGTGCCAGCACCACAGGGAAGGACAATCAGCCCCAGCATTTT.

This chain links TRBV20-1 with TRBJ2-5; D is possibly TRBD1 (6 bases). V lost 7 bases to trimming and J lost 5 bases, with 11 bases between them. CDR1 is DFQATT and CDR2 is SNEGSKA in the germline V gene (reference sequence). The CDR3 covers 11 residues. The CDR3 loop reads CSGGHWETQYF. The CDR3 coding sequence is TGCAGTGGGGGACACTGGGAGACCCAGTACTTC.